These T cell receptor beta chains were read from a single sample in a study of Ad26.COV2.S vaccination and SARS-CoV-2 variants. Assay: immunoSEQ multiplex PCR; the TCRdb copy retains only in-frame clones and omits some. The repertoire holds hundreds of thousands of clones, with about four fifths as singletons. The specimen was peripheral blood, collected in a trial of Ad26.COV2.S vaccine versus placebo. The origin of the receptors is a person between 18 and 60 years old who received the Ad26.COV2.S COVID-19 vaccine or a placebo. CDR3s include the opening cysteine and the closing phenylalanine or tryptophan. The order of the fields is J gene, D gene, clone size, V gene, CDR3 protein, CDR3 DNA. A D gene is named only where the DNA matches it firmly. Expanded clones are given a class, and other clones once, few, many or no size at all.

TRBJ2-7 TRBD2 . TRBV28 CASSITSGGATEQYF TGTGCCAGCAGTATCACTAGCGGGGGGGCCACCGAGCAGTACTTC
TRBJ2-1 TRBD1 few TRBV7-6 CASSLDFQGDEQFF TGTGCCAGCAGCTTAGACTTTCAGGGGGACGAGCAGTTCTTC
TRBJ2-7 TRBD2 . TRBV13 CASSLSSGSSYEQYF TGTGCCAGCAGCTTATCTAGCGGGAGCTCCTACGAGCAGTACTTC
TRBJ1-5 . many TRBV6-2/TRBV6-3 CASSRTGTGPNQPQHF TGTGCCAGCAGTAGGACCGGGACGGGGCCGAATCAGCCCCAGCATTTT
TRBJ2-7 TRBD1 . TRBV11-2 CASSLTGGLYEQYF TGTGCCAGCAGCTTGACAGGGGGGTTGTACGAGCAGTACTTC
TRBJ1-2 TRBD1 . TRBV4-1 CASSDPGQGFGYTF TGCGCCAGCAGCGACCCGGGACAGGGGTTTGGCTACACCTTC
TRBJ2-3 TRBD2 . TRBV5-4 CASSLFLAGKDTQYF TGTGCCAGCAGCTTGTTTCTAGCGGGGAAAGATACGCAGTATTTT
TRBJ2-3 . . TRBV29-1 CSVVTASTDTQYF TGCAGCGTTGTGACGGCAAGCACAGATACGCAGTATTTT
TRBJ1-5 TRBD1 . TRBV19 CASKYPGGAQPQHF TGTGCCAGTAAATACCCAGGGGGGGCCCAGCCCCAGCATTTT
TRBJ2-7 TRBD1 . TRBV28 CASLGGRVQYF TGTGCCAGCTTAGGGGGCCGCGTGCAGTACTTC
TRBJ1-6 . . TRBV11-1 CASSLRSGTYDSPLHF TGTGCCAGCAGCTTAAGAAGCGGGACATATGATTCACCCCTCCACTTT
TRBJ1-2 . once TRBV29-1 CSVEHSPYGYTF TGCAGCGTTGAACACAGCCCCTATGGCTACACCTTC
TRBJ2-3 . . TRBV10-1 CASSDGSSTDTQYF TGCGCCAGCAGTGACGGCTCAAGCACAGATACGCAGTATTTT
TRBJ1-1 TRBD1 . TRBV3-1/TRBV3-2 CASSQPGQNLMNTEAFF TGTGCCAGCAGCCAACCGGGACAGAACCTCATGAACACTGAAGCTTTCTTT
TRBJ1-4 . . TRBV18 CASSPRDIHEKLFF TGTGCCAGCTCGCCCCGGGACATCCATGAAAAACTGTTTTTT
TRBJ2-3 . . TRBV9 CASSVGGWGRPGPDTQYF TGTGCCAGCAGCGTAGGAGGTTGGGGGCGTCCGGGTCCAGATACGCAGTATTTT
TRBJ2-6 . . TRBV4-1 CASSQDTGTGANVLTF TGCGCCAGCAGCCAGGATACAGGTACTGGGGCCAACGTCCTGACTTTC
TRBJ2-7 . . TRBV19 CASSSTGSHEQYF TGTGCCAGTAGTAGTACAGGGAGCCACGAGCAGTACTTC
TRBJ2-7 . . TRBV6-5 CARAPGRSAQYF TGTGCCAGGGCCCCGGGACGTTCGGCGCAGTACTTC
TRBJ2-7 . . TRBV2 CASLGREDSDEQYF TGTGCCAGCCTTGGGAGGGAGGACAGCGACGAGCAGTACTTC
TRBJ2-2 . . TRBV19 CASSIVPGYTGELFF TGTGCCAGTAGTATAGTTCCGGGATACACCGGGGAGCTGTTTTTT
TRBJ2-7 TRBD2 few TRBV10-1 CASSESGAAREQYF TGCGCCAGCAGTGAAAGCGGGGCCGCTAGGGAGCAGTACTTC
TRBJ1-2 TRBD1 once TRBV2 CASSQGGHYGYTF TGTGCCAGCTCCCAGGGGGGGCACTATGGCTACACCTTC
TRBJ2-3 TRBD1 . TRBV5-6 CASSFPGGRGSTDTQYF TGTGCCAGCAGCTTCCCTGGCGGCAGGGGGAGCACAGATACGCAGTATTTT
TRBJ2-3 . . TRBV9 CASSPPVEQLNTQYF TGTGCCAGCAGCCCCCCAGTTGAACAATTAAATACGCAGTATTTT
TRBJ1-3 . . TRBV27 CASSPLKTVSGNTIYF TGTGCCAGCAGTCCGCTGAAGACAGTCTCTGGAAACACCATATATTTT
TRBJ2-2 . . TRBV2 CASSVLGELFF TGTGCCAGCAGTGTTCTCGGGGAGCTGTTTTTT
TRBJ2-1 TRBD2 . TRBV6-2/TRBV6-3 CASSKRGYNEQFF TGTGCCAGCAGTAAGCGGGGGTACAATGAGCAGTTCTTC
TRBJ1-5 . . TRBV18 CASSPRSQYPDQPQHF TGTGCCAGCTCACCACGGTCCCAGTACCCCGATCAGCCCCAGCATTTT
TRBJ2-6 . . TRBV19 CASSQRGAGANVLTF TGTGCCAGTAGCCAAAGGGGAGCTGGGGCCAACGTCCTGACTTTC
TRBJ1-5 . . TRBV12-3/TRBV12-4 CASSINQPQHF TGTGCCAGCAGTATTAATCAGCCCCAGCATTTT
TRBJ2-3 . once TRBV4-3 CASSQTPQGSGTDTQYF TGCGCCAGCAGCCAAACCCCCCAGGGGTCGGGCACAGATACGCAGTATTTT
TRBJ2-5 TRBD2 once TRBV9 CASSPGLAGERAQYF TGTGCCAGCAGCCCGGGACTAGCGGGAGAAAGGGCCCAGTACTTC
TRBJ1-2 . . TRBV6-6 CASSPYQWTF TGTGCCAGCAGTCCGTACCAATGGACCTTC
TRBJ1-3 . . TRBV14 CASSQGSWGNTIYF TGTGCCAGCAGCCAAGGGTCATGGGGAAACACCATATATTTT
TRBJ1-1 . . TRBV3-1/TRBV3-2 CASSPGGLNTEAFF TGTGCCAGCAGCCCCGGGGGGCTGAACACTGAAGCTTTCTTT
TRBJ2-2 . . TRBV18 CASSPQVANTGELFF TGTGCCAGCTCACCCCAGGTGGCGAACACCGGGGAGCTGTTTTTT
TRBJ1-3 . few TRBV7-9 CASSSGGFSGNTIYF TGTGCCAGCAGCTCTGGGGGTTTTAGTGGAAACACCATATATTTT
TRBJ2-1 TRBD1 . TRBV27 CASSWGQGANNEQFF TGTGCCAGCAGTTGGGGACAGGGGGCTAACAATGAGCAGTTCTTC
TRBJ2-7 . . TRBV10-2 CASSRDAAREQYF TGCGCCAGCAGTCGGGACGCCGCCCGCGAGCAGTACTTC
TRBJ2-5 . . TRBV3-1/TRBV3-2 CASSQDPNLPETQYF TGTGCCAGCAGCCAAGACCCAAACCTTCCCGAGACCCAGTACTTC
TRBJ2-5 . once TRBV3-1/TRBV3-2 CASSQDPPRETQYF TGTGCCAGCAGCCAAGATCCCCCCCGGGAGACCCAGTACTTC
TRBJ2-2 . . TRBV11-3 CASSSPLKGMNTGELFF TGTGCCAGCAGCTCCCCCCTGAAAGGCATGAACACCGGGGAGCTGTTTTTT
TRBJ2-5 . . TRBV11-3 CASSLGLQETQYF TGTGCCAGCAGCTTAGGCCTTCAAGAGACCCAGTACTTC
TRBJ1-2 . few TRBV6-5 CASSYQGHDGYTF TGTGCCAGCAGTTACCAGGGCCATGATGGCTACACCTTC
TRBJ2-1 TRBD2 . TRBV14 CASSQAGFSGSSYNEQFF TGTGCCAGCAGCCAAGCCGGATTTAGCGGGAGCTCCTACAATGAGCAGTTCTTC
TRBJ1-4 . once TRBV7-9 CASSWTLSEKLFF TGTGCCAGCAGCTGGACTCTGAGTGAAAAACTGTTTTTT
TRBJ2-3 . few TRBV4-1 CASSLTGHLSTDTQYF TGCGCCAGCAGCCTAACAGGACACCTTAGCACAGATACGCAGTATTTT
TRBJ2-2 TRBD1 . TRBV10-3 CAISDPTGGTTGELFF TGTGCCATCAGTGACCCGACAGGGGGGACCACCGGGGAGCTGTTTTTT
TRBJ2-1 TRBD1 . TRBV7-6 CASSPTGGASYNEQFF TGTGCCAGCAGCCCAACAGGGGGCGCCTCCTACAATGAGCAGTTCTTC
TRBJ2-3 . many TRBV14 CASSQAGGGDTQYF TGTGCCAGCAGCCAAGCGGGGGGCGGAGATACGCAGTATTTT
TRBJ2-7 TRBD2 . TRBV7-9 CASSLTSGAYEQYF TGTGCCAGCAGCTTGACTAGCGGGGCCTACGAGCAGTACTTC